Shown below are 9 T cell receptor beta chains from a single sample sequenced in a study of CD8+CD57+ T cells in acquired aplastic anemia. The study profiled TCR beta VDJ and CDR3 using genomic DNA as template. From the reads, TCRdb called clonotypes with MiXCR, one entry per CDR3 protein. Among about 200,000 distinct CDR3 sequences listed, approximately 35% were seen once. The sequenced material came from sorted CD4+, CD8+, or CD8+CD57+ T cells (not recorded which) from PBMCs. The source is a human donor in good health, serving as a control.

The sample holds a few counts of this clonotype. The chain joins TRBV20-1 to TRBJ1-2; no clear D gene. The ends were cut back, 3 bases at V and 2 bases at J, with 16 bases in the middle. Germline V CDR1 and CDR2: DFQATT, SNEGSKA (reference sequence). The CDR3 covers 15 residues. CDR3 DNA: TGCAGTGCTAGGGTTCCCAACCTAGGAAACTATGGCTACACCTTC. Amino acids: CSARVPNLGNYGYTF.

This clonotype was detected only once. The chain joins TRBV24-1 to TRBJ1-2, with a tentative D call TRBD1 (5 bases). Germline assignment: CDR1 KGHDR and CDR2 SFDVKD. The CDR3 has 11 amino acids. Between the trimmed V and J ends, which lost 9 bases and 11 bases, there was a span of 15 bases. In nucleotides, the CDR3 is TGTGCCACCGCCACTAGCGGGGGGTACACCTTC. It yields the protein CATATSGGYTF.

This clonotype was counted between two and nine times. The gene calls are TRBV2 and TRBJ1-1; D is undetermined. The ends were cut back, 6 bases at V and 6 bases at J, with 20 bases in the middle. The CDR3 loop spans 15 amino acids. CDR1 SNHLY and CDR2 FYNNEI come from the germline V gene. The CDR3 bases are TGTGCCAGCAGGGCTTCCCCGAGCGGGTACGCTGAAGCTTTCTTT. Encoded protein: CASRASPSGYAEAFF.

This clonotype was seen a few times. One base away lies a much larger clone, so this may be a sequencing read error. This chain links TRBV19 with TRBJ2-3, with TRBD1 matching 7 bases. J lost 2 bases, V lost 2 bases, and 4 bases had no gene match. Germline CDR1 and CDR2: LNHDA and SQIVND (reference sequence). The CDR3 runs 15 residues. The chain's CDR3 is CASSIKQGITDTQYF. In DNA form, the CDR3 reads TGTGCCAGTAGTATAAAACAGGGGATCACAGATACGCAGTATTTT. Full variable domain (missing parts from reference TRBV19 and TRBJ2-3): DGGITQSPKYLFRKEGQNVTLSCEQNLNHDAMYWYRQDPGQGLRLIYYSQIVNDFQKGDIAEGYSVSREKKESFPLTVTSAQKNPTAFYLCASSIKQGITDTQYFGPGTRLTVL.

This clonotype occurred many times. The chain employs TRBV10-3 and TRBJ2-1, with 7 bases identical to TRBD2. Germline loops: CDR1 ENHRY, CDR2 SYGVKD. The CDR3 is 14 amino acids. Losses at the gene ends were 2 bases for V and 9 bases for J; bases not matched to a gene: 7. CDR3 bases: TGTGCCATCAGTGAGAGCGCGGGAGAGGTTGAGCAGTTCTTC. The encoded protein is CAISESAGEVEQFF.

On this clonotype: Given a much more abundant clone one base away, this may be a read error. The missing conserved phenylalanine or tryptophan at the end of this CDR3 makes a read error likely. The chain recombines TRBV7-9 with TRBJ2-7, with no clear D. The germline CDR1 and CDR2 sequences are SEHNR and FQNEAQ (reference sequence). Between the trimmed V and J ends, which lost 5 bases and 0 bases, there was a span of 11 bases. This CDR3 region has 14 residues. CDR3 nucleotides: TGTGCCAGCAGCCCGCTAGACCTCTCCTACGAGCAGTACCTC. It translates to CASSPLDLSYEQYL.

On this clonotype: A much larger clone differs by one base, so this may be a read error. The chain is built from TRBV5-1 and TRBJ1-2, with 9 bases aligning to TRBD1. Germline CDR1 is SGHRS and CDR2 is YFSETQ. Trimming at V came to 3 bases and at J to 8 bases, leaving 8 bases not matched to a gene. The CDR3 loop spans 14 amino acids. The CDR3 coding sequence is TGCGCCAGCAGCTCCACCCGGACAGGGGAGGGCTACACCTTC. This sequence encodes CASSSTRTGEGYTF. Together with reference TRBV5-1 and TRBJ1-2, the CDR3 gives the full variable domain: KAGVTQTPRYLIKTRGQQVTLSCSPISGHRSVSWYQQTPGQGLQFLFEYFSETQRNKGNFPGRFSGRQFSNSRSEMNVSTLELGDSALYLCASSSTRTGEGYTFGSGTRLTVV.

The chain combines TRBV28 with TRBJ1-1, with unresolved D. Germline CDR1 reads MDHEN; CDR2 reads SYDVKM. Trimming cost V 7 bases and J 9 bases, with 12 bases left between them. The CDR3 loop spans 11 amino acids. The CDR3: CASTPGGKAFF. CDR3 DNA sequence: TGTGCCAGCACCCCGGGAGGGAAAGCTTTCTTT. Together with reference TRBV28 and TRBJ1-1, the CDR3 gives the full variable domain: DVKVTQSSRYLVKRTGEKVFLECVQDMDHENMFWYRQDPGLGLRLIYFSYDVKMKEKGDIPEGYSVSREKKERFSLILESASTNQTSMYLCASTPGGKAFFGQGTRLTVV.

The chain is built from TRBV7-8 and TRBJ2-2; weak D call: TRBD1 (6 bases). CDR1 SGHVS and CDR2 FQNEAQ come from the germline V gene. This CDR3 has 14 amino acids. V lost 6 bases and J lost 7, with 15 bases in between. CDR3 DNA sequence: TGTGCCAGCAGACCCACAGGGTGGGACGGGGAGCTGTTTTTT. Amino acids: CASRPTGWDGELFF. Supplemented by reference TRBV7-8 and TRBJ2-2, the full variable domain reads GAGVSQSPRYKVAKRGQDVALRCDPISGHVSLFWYQQALGQGPEFLTYFQNEAQLDKSGLPSDRFFAERPEGSVSTLKIQRTQQEDSAVYLCASRPTGWDGELFFGEGSRLTVL.